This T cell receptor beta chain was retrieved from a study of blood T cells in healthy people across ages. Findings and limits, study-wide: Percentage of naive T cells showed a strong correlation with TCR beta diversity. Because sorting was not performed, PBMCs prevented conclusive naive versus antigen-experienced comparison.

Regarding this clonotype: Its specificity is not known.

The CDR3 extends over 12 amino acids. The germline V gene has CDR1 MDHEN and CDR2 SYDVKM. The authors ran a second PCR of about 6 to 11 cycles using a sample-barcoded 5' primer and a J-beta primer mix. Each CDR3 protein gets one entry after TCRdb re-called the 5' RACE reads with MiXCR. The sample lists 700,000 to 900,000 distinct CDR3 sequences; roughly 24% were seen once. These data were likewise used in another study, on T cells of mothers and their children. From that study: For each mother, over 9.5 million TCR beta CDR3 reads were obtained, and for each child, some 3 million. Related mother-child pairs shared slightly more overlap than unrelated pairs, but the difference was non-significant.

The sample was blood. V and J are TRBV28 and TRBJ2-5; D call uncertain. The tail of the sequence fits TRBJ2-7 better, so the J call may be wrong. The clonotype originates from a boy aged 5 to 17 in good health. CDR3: CASSLSPAEQYF. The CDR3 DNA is TGTGCCAGCAGTTTATCCCCGGCCGAGCAGTACTTC.